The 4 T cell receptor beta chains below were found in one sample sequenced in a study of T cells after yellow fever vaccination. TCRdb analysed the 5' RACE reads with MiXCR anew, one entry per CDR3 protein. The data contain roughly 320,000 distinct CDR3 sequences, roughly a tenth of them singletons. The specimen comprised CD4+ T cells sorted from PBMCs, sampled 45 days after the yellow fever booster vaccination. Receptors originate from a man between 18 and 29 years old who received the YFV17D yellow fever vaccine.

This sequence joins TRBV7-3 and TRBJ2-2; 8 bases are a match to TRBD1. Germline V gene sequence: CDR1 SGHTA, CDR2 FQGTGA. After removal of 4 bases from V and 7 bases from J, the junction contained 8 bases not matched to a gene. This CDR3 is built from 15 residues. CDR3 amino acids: CASSSPDRADGELFF. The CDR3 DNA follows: TGTGCCAGCAGCTCACCGGACAGGGCAGACGGGGAGCTGTTTTTT.

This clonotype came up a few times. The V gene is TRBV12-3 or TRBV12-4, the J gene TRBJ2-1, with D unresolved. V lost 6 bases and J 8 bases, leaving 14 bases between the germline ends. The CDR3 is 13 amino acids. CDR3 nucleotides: TGTGCCAGCAGCCCCCCGCCGGGCCATGAGCAGTTCTTC. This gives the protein CASSPPPGHEQFF.

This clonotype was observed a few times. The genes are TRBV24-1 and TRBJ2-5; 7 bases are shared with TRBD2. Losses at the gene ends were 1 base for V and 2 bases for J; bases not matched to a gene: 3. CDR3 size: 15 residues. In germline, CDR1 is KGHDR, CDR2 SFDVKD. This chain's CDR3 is CATSDFLGGQETQYF. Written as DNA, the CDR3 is TGTGCCACCAGTGATTTCCTCGGGGGGCAAGAGACCCAGTACTTC.

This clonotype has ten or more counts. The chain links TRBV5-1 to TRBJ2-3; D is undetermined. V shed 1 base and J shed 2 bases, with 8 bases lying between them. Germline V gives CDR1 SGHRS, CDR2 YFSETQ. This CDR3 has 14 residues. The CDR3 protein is CASSLRFNTDTQYF. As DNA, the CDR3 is TGCGCCAGCAGCTTGCGCTTCAACACAGATACGCAGTATTTT.